The 25 T cell receptor beta chains reported below all come from one sample, sequenced in a study of T cells in Graves' hyperthyroidism and ophthalmopathy. What was amplified from RNA transcripts were TCR beta CDR3 regions. The HTBI primer set was used in a first-round RT-PCR of the TCR CDR3. Via MiXCR, TCRdb re-called the multiplex PCR reads, giving one row per CDR3 protein. The table records about 640,000 distinct CDR3 sequences, around 21% of them present only once. Material: blood. The receptors shown here come from a man between 25 and 39 years old with Graves' ophthalmopathy.

This chain links TRBV5-1 with TRBJ2-5; D perhaps matches TRBD2 (5 bases). V was cut by 1 base and J by 4 bases, with 14 bases left in between. Germline-derived CDR1 and CDR2 are SGHRS and YFSETQ. The CDR3 is made up of 15 amino acids. The CDR3 is CASSLSTLRGETQYF. Here the CDR3 DNA reads TGCGCCAGCAGCTTGTCGACACTTCGGGGAGAGACCCAGTACTTC. The full variable domain, rest sourced from reference TRBV5-1 and TRBJ2-5, is KAGVTQTPRYLIKTRGQQVTLSCSPISGHRSVSWYQQTPGQGLQFLFEYFSETQRNKGNFPGRFSGRQFSNSRSEMNVSTLELGDSALYLCASSLSTLRGETQYFGPGTRLLVL.

This clonotype came up many times. The rearrangement joins TRBV30 to TRBJ1-2; 7 bases line up with TRBD1. The CDR3 is 13 amino acids. The germline V gene encodes CDR1 GTSNPN and CDR2 SVGIG (reference sequence). Trimming at V came to 3 bases and at J to 4 bases, leaving 5 bases not matched to a gene. CDR3 protein: CAWRGGLFYGYTF. CDR3 coding DNA: TGTGCCTGGAGAGGGGGCCTATTCTATGGCTACACCTTC.

Ten or more counts support this clonotype. This chain joins TRBV28 and TRBJ1-1, with D possibly TRBD1 on 5 matching bases. Germline V gives CDR1 MDHEN, CDR2 SYDVKM. The CDR3 runs 14 residues. Trimming removed 8 bases at V and 3 bases at J, with 16 bases between. The CDR3 DNA reads TGTGCCAGCGGGGGGGAATTAGGGGACACTGAAGCTTTCTTT. Translated: CASGGELGDTEAFF.

J is TRBJ2-1 and V is TRBV13, with TRBD1 identical over 7 bases. With 3 bases clipped from V and 0 bases from J, the junction kept 8 bases outside the gene matches. The germline CDR1 and CDR2 sequences are PRHDT and FYEKMQ (reference sequence). The CDR3 sequence is 17 residues long. The CDR3 DNA follows: TGTGCCAGCAGCTTGGACAGGCGAACAAGCTCCTACAATGAGCAGTTCTTC. This gives the protein CASSLDRRTSSYNEQFF.

The sample holds a few counts of this clonotype. The genes are TRBV20-1 and TRBJ1-2; D might be TRBD1 (6 bases). Between the trimmed V and J ends, which lost 3 bases and 4 bases, there was a span of 12 bases. In germline, CDR1 is DFQATT, CDR2 SNEGSKA (reference sequence). The CDR3 totals 13 residues. The CDR3 loop reads CSASGGHFYGYTF. The CDR3 nucleotides are TGCAGTGCTAGTGGGGGACACTTCTATGGCTACACCTTC.

The chain couples TRBV4-1 to TRBJ1-4; 7 bases are a match to TRBD1. Germline V CDR1 and CDR2: MGHRA, YSYEKL. The CDR3 totals 16 residues. The trim removed 3 bases at V and 6 bases at J, leaving 10 bases unmatched. The CDR3 reads CASSHAPARGDEKLFF. Here the CDR3 DNA reads TGCGCCAGCAGCCATGCTCCGGCCAGGGGGGATGAAAAACTGTTTTTT.

This clonotype has just a few counts. This chain uses TRBV3-1 with TRBJ2-4; 10 positions agree with TRBD2. With V trimmed by 4 bases and J by 1 base, 7 bases remained unmatched. Germline values: CDR1 LGHDT, CDR2 YNNKEL (reference sequence). This CDR3 is 17 amino acids long. The CDR3 DNA reads as TGTGCCAGCAGCCGGCTAGCGGGAGAGAGGGCCAAAAACATTCAGTACTTC. As protein: CASSRLAGERAKNIQYF.

The sample holds a few counts of this clonotype. This rearrangement joins TRBV5-1 to TRBJ2-7; TRBD2 matches at 9 bases. The CDR3 sequence is 14 residues long. Looked up from germline, CDR1 is SGHRS and CDR2 is YFSETQ. J gave up 6 bases and V 4 bases, and 8 bases lay outside the gene matches. CDR3 bases: TGCGCCAGCAGCGAACCGGGACTAGCTGGCGAGCAGTACTTC. Its translation is CASSEPGLAGEQYF.

The chain joins TRBV19 to TRBJ2-1; perhaps D is TRBD1 or TRBD2 (5 bases each). The CDR3 consists of 18 residues. Germline assignment: CDR1 LNHDA and CDR2 SQIVND (reference sequence). V was clipped by 4 bases and J by 0 bases, with 19 bases between them. The CDR3 nucleotides are TGTGCCAGTAGTACCGATCCGGGGACGTTTAGCTCCTACAATGAGCAGTTCTTC. Its translation is CASSTDPGTFSSYNEQFF.

The rearrangement links TRBV7-3 to TRBJ2-7, with 7 positions matching TRBD1. Germline CDR1 SGHTA, CDR2 FQGTGA. The CDR3 is 13 amino acids. V was clipped by 2 bases and J by 7 bases; unmatched bases: 5. CDR3 in DNA: TGTGCCAGCAGCTTACAGGGACAGAGTGAGCAGTACTTC. It specifies CASSLQGQSEQYF.

The chain joins TRBV19 to TRBJ1-1; no reliable D call. Trimming left V 3 bases short and J 1 base short, with 27 bases between. CDR3 length: 20 amino acids. CDR1 and CDR2 from the germline V gene are LNHDA and SQIVND (reference sequence). The chain's CDR3 is CASSMKAGRMGSGQNTEAFF. Written as DNA, the CDR3 is TGTGCCAGTAGTATGAAGGCTGGGAGGATGGGGTCGGGTCAGAACACTGAAGCTTTCTTT.

This clonotype was observed at least ten times. The V gene is TRBV7-2, the J gene TRBJ2-5; no clear D. Germline loops: CDR1 SGHTA, CDR2 FQGNSA. Trimming stripped 4 bases from V and 4 bases from J, with 7 bases between. This CDR3 has 12 residues. The CDR3 nucleotides read TGTGCCAGCAGCTCGCCAAGAGAGACCCAGTACTTC. Translation gives CASSSPRETQYF.

In this sample, this clonotype turned up a few times. Its ends do not fully match the called genes, so a read error is possible. This chain's CDR3 is CSARGIEYEQYF. DNA of the CDR3: TGCAGTGCGAGAGGGATTGAGTACGAGCAGTACTTC. The chain recombines TRBV20-1 with TRBJ2-7; D may be TRBD2 (5 bases). The CDR3 extends over 12 amino acids. In germline, CDR1 is DFQATT, CDR2 SNEGSKA (reference sequence).

Worth noting for this clonotype: This could be a read error, since a much larger clone is one nucleotide away. This chain uses TRBV7-2 with TRBJ2-1; no clear D gene. The CDR3 loop spans 13 amino acids. Germline V gives CDR1 SGHTA, CDR2 FQGNSA. The CDR3 protein is CASSSGRYTEQFF. DNA of the CDR3: TGTGCCAGCAGCTCAGGCAGGTACACTGAGCAGTTCTTC.

The table lists this clonotype with many counts. This chain uses TRBV11-3 with TRBJ2-1; 9 positions agree with TRBD1. The CDR3 extends over 18 amino acids. Germline loops: CDR1 SGHNT, CDR2 YENEEA. V lost 6 bases, J lost 2 bases, and 14 bases stayed unmatched. In DNA, the CDR3 is TGTGCCAGCAGACAGAGAGGGCGGGGGACAGGGCCCTACAATGAGCAGTTCTTC. The encoded protein is CASRQRGRGTGPYNEQFF.

There are many counts of this clonotype. The CDR3 DNA follows: TGTGCCTGGAGTCGGACGGAGAACACTGAAGCTTTCTTT. Amino acid sequence: CAWSRTENTEAFF. The chain couples TRBV30 to TRBJ1-1; D not certain. CDR1 is GTSNPN, CDR2 SVGIG, per germline (reference sequence). The CDR3 covers 13 residues. Deletions cut 2 bases from V and 1 base from J, with 8 bases between.

This clonotype appeared many times. V and J are TRBV11-3 and TRBJ2-1; possibly TRBD1 or TRBD2 for D (6 bases each). Trimming removed 1 base from V and 0 bases from J, with 10 bases in between. Germline lookup yields CDR1 SGHNT and CDR2 YENEEA. The CDR3 totals 16 residues. In DNA, the CDR3 is TGTGCCAGCAGCTTAGGGGGGGCCAGCTCCTACAATGAGCAGTTCTTC. This translates into CASSLGGASSYNEQFF.

In its sample, this clonotype was seen a few times. The CDR3 loop reads CSARTWNTEAFF. CDR3 DNA: TGCAGTGCTAGGACATGGAACACTGAAGCTTTCTTT. The chain carries TRBV20-1 and TRBJ1-1; no clear D gene. Germline V gene data show CDR1 as DFQATT and CDR2 as SNEGSKA (reference sequence). The CDR3 has 12 residues. V dropped 3 bases and J dropped 1 base, with 6 bases sitting between them.

The rearrangement uses TRBV10-3 and TRBJ2-7, with a possible D match to TRBD2 (6 bases). The CDR3 has 15 amino acids. V lost 1 base and J lost 3, with 13 bases in between. Germline loops: CDR1 ENHRY, CDR2 SYGVKD. The CDR3 loop is CAISEWREGDYEQYF. DNA for the CDR3: TGTGCCATCAGTGAGTGGAGGGAAGGTGACTACGAGCAGTACTTC.

This clonotype was seen at least ten times. One end of the junction varies from germline; a read error may be responsible. The chain recombines TRBV5-1 with TRBJ2-3, with 10 bases matching TRBD2. Germline CDR1 SGHRS, CDR2 YFSETQ. This CDR3 has 15 amino acids. The CDR3 loop reads CASSRAGGSTDTQYF. The CDR3 nucleotides read TGTGCCAGCAGCCGAGCGGGAGGGAGCACAGATACGCAGTATTTT. Full variable domain (rest looked up from reference TRBV5-1 and TRBJ2-3): KAGVTQTPRYLIKTRGQQVTLSCSPISGHRSVSWYQQTPGQGLQFLFEYFSETQRNKGNFPGRFSGRQFSNSRSEMNVSTLELGDSALYLCASSRAGGSTDTQYFGPGTRLTVL.

This clonotype was found many times. This chain links TRBV9 with TRBJ1-1, with 7 bases aligning to TRBD1. This CDR3 is 13 amino acids long. Germline V CDR1 and CDR2: SGDLS, YYNGEE. Losses at the gene ends were 3 bases for V and 3 bases for J; bases not matched to a gene: 2. The CDR3 region is CASSAQGDTEAFF. CDR3 DNA: TGTGCCAGCAGCGCGCAGGGGGACACTGAAGCTTTCTTT.

At least ten counts were recorded for this clonotype. The rearrangement links TRBV28 to TRBJ2-7; no firm D call. Germline values: CDR1 MDHEN, CDR2 SYDVKM. The germline V and J ends were trimmed by 4 bases and 2 bases, with 12 bases remaining between them. The CDR3 totals 14 residues. Here the CDR3 reads CASSSPAPPYEQYF. In DNA, the CDR3 is TGTGCCAGCAGTTCCCCCGCACCCCCCTACGAGCAGTACTTC.

The chain employs TRBV7-9 and TRBJ2-1, with D possibly matching TRBD1 (6 bases). There are 15 residues in the CDR3. Trimming cost V 5 bases and J 9 bases, with 20 bases left between them. Germline assignment: CDR1 SEHNR and CDR2 FQNEAQ (reference sequence). The CDR3 is CASSPNRAPGFEQFF. CDR3 DNA sequence: TGTGCCAGCAGCCCGAACAGGGCCCCGGGATTTGAGCAGTTCTTC.

The chain carries TRBV5-1 and TRBJ2-1; 9 bases map to TRBD1. V lost 2 bases and J lost 4; bases outside the gene matches: 10. The CDR3 loop spans 17 amino acids. From germline, CDR1 is SGHRS and CDR2 YFSETQ. CDR3 sequence (DNA): TGCGCCAGCAGCTTTTCCGTTGACAGGGGGGGGTACAATGAGCAGTTCTTC. Protein product: CASSFSVDRGGYNEQFF.

This clonotype was seen a handful of times. V is TRBV19 and J is TRBJ1-2, with D maybe TRBD1 (5 bases). The CDR3 totals 13 residues. Germline CDR1 is LNHDA and CDR2 is SQIVND (reference sequence). V gave up 2 bases and J gave up 4 bases, with 8 bases separating them. This CDR3 is CASSIRDSYGYTF. CDR3 sequence (DNA): TGTGCCAGTAGTATACGAGACAGCTATGGCTACACCTTC. The entire variable domain, with the rest obtained from reference TRBV19 and TRBJ1-2, is as follows: DGGITQSPKYLFRKEGQNVTLSCEQNLNHDAMYWYRQDPGQGLRLIYYSQIVNDFQKGDIAEGYSVSREKKESFPLTVTSAQKNPTAFYLCASSIRDSYGYTFGSGTRLTVV.